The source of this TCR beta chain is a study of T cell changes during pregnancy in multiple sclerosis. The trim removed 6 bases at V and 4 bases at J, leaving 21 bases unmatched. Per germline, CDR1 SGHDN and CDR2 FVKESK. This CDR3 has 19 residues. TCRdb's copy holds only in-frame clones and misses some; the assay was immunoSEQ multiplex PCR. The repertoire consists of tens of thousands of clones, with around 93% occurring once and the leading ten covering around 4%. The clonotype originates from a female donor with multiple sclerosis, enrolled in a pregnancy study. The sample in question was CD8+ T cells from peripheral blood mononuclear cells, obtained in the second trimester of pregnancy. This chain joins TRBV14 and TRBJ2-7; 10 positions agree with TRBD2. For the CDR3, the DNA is TGTGCCAGCAGTTCGGGAAGGCTAGCGGGAGTAGTAGGAGGGTACGAGCAGTACTTC. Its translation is CASSSGRLAGVVGGYEQYF. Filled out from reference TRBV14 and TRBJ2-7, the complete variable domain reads EAGVTQFPSHSVIEKGQTVTLRCDPISGHDNLYWYRRVMGKEIKFLLHFVKESKQDESGMPNNRFLAERTGGTYSTLKVQPAELEDSGVYFCASSSGRLAGVVGGYEQYFGPGTRLTVT.